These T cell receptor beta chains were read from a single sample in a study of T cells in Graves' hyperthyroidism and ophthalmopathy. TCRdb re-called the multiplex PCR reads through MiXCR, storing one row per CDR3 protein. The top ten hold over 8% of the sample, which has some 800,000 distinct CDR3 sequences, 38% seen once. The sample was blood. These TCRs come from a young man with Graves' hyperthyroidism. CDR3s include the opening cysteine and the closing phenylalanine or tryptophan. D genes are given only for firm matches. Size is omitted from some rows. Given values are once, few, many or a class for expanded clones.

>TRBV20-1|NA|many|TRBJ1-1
CSARDTDTEAFF
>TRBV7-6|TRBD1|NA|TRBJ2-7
CASSEGQAAYEQYF
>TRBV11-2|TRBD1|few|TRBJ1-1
CASRLGTGLTEAFF
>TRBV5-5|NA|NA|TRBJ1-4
CASSFTVGAGEKLFF
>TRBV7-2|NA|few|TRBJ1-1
CASTLGAIMNTEAFF
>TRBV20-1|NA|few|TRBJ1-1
CSAEESMNTEAFF
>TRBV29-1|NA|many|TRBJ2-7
CSVVVTTAEQYF
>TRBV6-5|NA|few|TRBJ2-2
CASSYDPVKLFF
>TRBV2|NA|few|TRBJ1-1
CASTLTSGRVPGTEAFF
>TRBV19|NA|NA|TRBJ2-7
CASSIDVKQFSYEQYF
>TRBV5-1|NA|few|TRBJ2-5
CASSLEPFQETQYF
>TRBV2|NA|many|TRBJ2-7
CASSDSDLRYEQYF
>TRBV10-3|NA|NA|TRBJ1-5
CASSSSTNGADQPQHF
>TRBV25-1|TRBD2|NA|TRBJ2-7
CASSPGTSGSPYEQYF
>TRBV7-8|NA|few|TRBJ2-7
CASRLREHSFHEQYF